This passage covers 22 T cell receptor beta chains from one sample sequenced in a study of vaccination and CD4 T cells after COVID-19. Treatment indicated: approximately nine-day PBMC culture with coronavirus spike peptide pools or control peptides (ViraFEST assay). Their target antigens are unknown. Oncomine TCR Beta short-read sequencing was applied to DNA from cultured CD4+ T cells. TCRdb re-analysed the PCR reads in MiXCR, keeping a single row per CDR3 protein. The data contain approximately 9,000 distinct CDR3 sequences, roughly 56% of them singletons. Sequencing was done on a sample of CD4+ T cells from blood, cultured in vitro. Receptors originate from a human donor who had recovered from COVID-19.

The chain joins TRBV7-9 to TRBJ1-2; no firm D call. The CDR3 length is 13 residues. With 2 bases removed from V and 8 bases from J, the gap between germline ends came to 12 bases. Germline-derived CDR1 and CDR2 are SEHNR and FQNEAQ (reference sequence). CDR3: CASSLREGWGYTF. DNA of the CDR3: TGTGCCAGCAGCTTACGAGAGGGCTGGGGCTACACCTTC.

The V gene is TRBV24-1, the J gene TRBJ2-2, with 9 bases fitting TRBD2. Germline V CDR1 and CDR2: KGHDR, SFDVKD. With 9 bases clipped from V and 3 bases from J, the junction kept 7 bases outside the gene matches. CDR3 length equals 15 residues. The CDR3 DNA is TGTGCCACCGGTAGCGGGGGCCCCTACACCGGGGAGCTGTTTTTT. Translating gives CATGSGGPYTGELFF.

This clonotype was observed a few times. The genes are TRBV20-1 and TRBJ1-6, with a possible D match to TRBD1 (5 bases). The CDR3 loop spans 14 amino acids. Germline lookup yields CDR1 DFQATT and CDR2 SNEGSKA (reference sequence). V dropped 1 base and J dropped 7 bases, with 11 bases sitting between them. CDR3 amino acids: CSARASGYNSPLHF. The CDR3 DNA is TGCAGTGCTAGAGCTTCAGGGTACAATTCACCCCTCCACTTT.

This clonotype turned up a few times. The V gene is TRBV5-1, the J gene TRBJ2-2; 8 bases are a match to TRBD1. The CDR3 extends over 15 amino acids. Germline V lookup: CDR1 SGHRS, CDR2 YFSETQ. V lost 2 bases, J lost 3 bases, and 3 bases stayed unmatched. CDR3 protein: CASSFTTGDTGELFF. The CDR3 nucleotides read TGCGCCAGCAGCTTCACGACAGGGGACACCGGGGAGCTGTTTTTT.

The chain carries TRBV7-2 and TRBJ1-1; D unresolved. Germline V gene data show CDR1 as SGHTA and CDR2 as FQGNSA. V was cut by 1 base and J by 1 base, with 10 bases left in between. The CDR3 extends over 15 amino acids. For the CDR3, the DNA is TGTGCCAGCAGCTTAGATGGCGCAAGGAACACTGAAGCTTTCTTT. Protein: CASSLDGARNTEAFF.

The V gene is TRBV20-1, the J gene TRBJ1-1; D is perhaps TRBD1 (6 bases). Germline CDR1 DFQATT, CDR2 SNEGSKA (reference sequence). Trimming left V 0 bases short and J 10 bases short, with 24 bases between. CDR3 length equals 16 residues. This CDR3 is CSARDSRDISKLGAFF. In DNA form, the CDR3 reads TGCAGTGCTAGAGATAGCCGGGACATCTCAAAATTGGGAGCTTTCTTT.

This clonotype was detected only a few times. This chain joins TRBV6-2 or TRBV6-3 and TRBJ1-6, with D maybe TRBD1 (6 bases). CDR3 length: 13 residues. Trimming took off 5 bases at V and 8 bases at J, with 10 bases between the two ends. From germline, CDR1 is MNHEY and CDR2 SVGEGT. The CDR3 protein is CASSLDSYSPLHF. CDR3 DNA sequence: TGTGCCAGCAGTCTGGACAGCTATTCACCCCTCCACTTT.

A few counts support this clonotype. The gene calls are TRBV20-1 and TRBJ1-6; 8 positions match TRBD1. The ends lost 2 bases at V and 9 bases at J; junction bases unmatched: 6. Germline-derived CDR1 and CDR2 are DFQATT and SNEGSKA (reference sequence). The CDR3 runs to 14 residues. In DNA form, the CDR3 reads TGCAGTGCTAGACAGGGGGCCCTAGGTTCACCCCTCCACTTT. Translated, it gives CSARQGALGSPLHF.

This clonotype was seen more than once but under ten times. The chain recombines TRBV7-9 with TRBJ2-1; D not resolved. This CDR3 is 12 amino acids long. Per germline, CDR1 SEHNR and CDR2 FQNEAQ (reference sequence). The V end lost 1 base, the J end lost 11 bases, and 9 bases lay between the germline ends. The CDR3 protein is CASSLVLGQQFF. The CDR3, as DNA: TGTGCCAGCAGCTTAGTCTTAGGGCAGCAGTTCTTC.

Regarding this clonotype: The junction departs from germline at one end; a sequencing error may be responsible. J is TRBJ1-3 and V is TRBV6-1; D call uncertain. The CDR3 is made up of 15 amino acids. In germline, CDR1 is MNHNS, CDR2 SASEGT. The CDR3 protein is CASSVRASSGDTIYF. The CDR3 DNA reads as TGTGCCAGCAGTGTACGGGCAAGCTCTGGAGACACCATATATTTT.

This clonotype was observed a handful of times. This sequence joins TRBV30 and TRBJ1-1, with 9 bases identical to TRBD1. Germline CDR1 and CDR2: GTSNPN and SVGIG (reference sequence). The length of the CDR3 is 14 residues. Unmatched junction bases numbered 7, after V lost 4 bases and J lost 4 bases. This CDR3 reads CAWNPGQGFTEAFF. In DNA, the CDR3 is TGTGCCTGGAACCCGGGACAGGGTTTCACTGAAGCTTTCTTT.

By its share, this clonotype is large. V usage is TRBV18 and J usage is TRBJ1-5; D perhaps matches TRBD1 (6 bases). CDR3 size: 14 residues. CDR1 is KGHSH and CDR2 is LQKENI in the germline V gene. V lost 4 bases and J lost 3, with 10 bases in between. The CDR3 bases are TGTGCCAGCTCACTCGGGACAAACAATCAGCCCCAGCATTTT. Its protein product is CASSLGTNNQPQHF.

The genes are TRBV29-1 and TRBJ1-5; D is unresolved. The V gene lost 4 bases and the J gene lost 0 bases, with 7 bases spanning the gap. The CDR3 is made up of 13 amino acids. Germline values: CDR1 SQVTM, CDR2 ANQGSEA. For the CDR3, the DNA is TGCAGCGTTGTGGATCATAGCAATCAGCCCCAGCATTTT. It yields the protein CSVVDHSNQPQHF. The full variable domain, rest sourced from reference TRBV29-1 and TRBJ1-5, is SAVISQKPSRDICQRGTSLTIQCQVDSQVTMMFWYRQQPGQSLTLIATANQGSEATYESGFVIDKFPISRPNLTFSTLTVSNMSPEDSSIYLCSVVDHSNQPQHFGDGTRLSIL.

The rearrangement uses TRBV5-1 and TRBJ2-2, with D perhaps given as TRBD1 or TRBD2 (5 bases each). The CDR3 extends over 14 amino acids. Per germline, CDR1 SGHRS and CDR2 YFSETQ. V lost 2 bases and J 7 bases, leaving 12 bases between the germline ends. The CDR3 coding sequence is TGCGCCAGCAGCTTTGGGGGTGCCTACGGGGAGCTGTTTTTT. Protein: CASSFGGAYGELFF.

Notes on this clonotype: One junction end does not reproduce the germline sequence, and a read error may be involved. The CDR3 loop reads CASSLGRADTQYF. The DNA of the CDR3 is TGTGCTAGCAGCTTAGGTCGGGCAGATACGCAGTATTTT. This chain joins TRBV7-7 and TRBJ2-3; D unclear. Per the germline V gene, CDR1 is SSHAT and CDR2 is FNYEAQ (reference sequence). The CDR3 consists of 13 residues. Looking up the rest from reference TRBV7-7 and TRBJ2-3 gives the full variable domain: GAGVSQSPRYKVTKRGQDVTLRCDPISSHATLYWYQQALGQGPEFLTYFNYEAQPDKSGLPSDRFSAERPEGSISTLTIQRTEQRDSAMYRCASSLGRADTQYFGPGTRLTVL.

The rearrangement uses TRBV12-3 or TRBV12-4 and TRBJ1-5; unclear D gene. The CDR3 covers 11 residues. Trimming shortened V by 7 bases and J by 8 bases, and 9 bases separated the two germline ends. The CDR3 coding sequence is TGTGCCAGCACGCAAATGGAGCCCCAGCATTTT. Amino acids: CASTQMEPQHF.

This clonotype has a handful of counts. J is TRBJ1-6 and V is TRBV11-2; D call uncertain. V lost 5 bases, J lost 0 bases, and 5 bases lay in between. This CDR3 region has 14 residues. CDR1 is SGHAT and CDR2 is FQNNGV in the germline V gene. CDR3 in DNA: TGTGCCAGCAGCCCGAGCTCCTATAATTCACCCCTCCACTTT. Translation: CASSPSSYNSPLHF. The whole variable domain, filled in from reference TRBV11-2 and TRBJ1-6, reads EAGVAQSPRYKIIEKRQSVAFWCNPISGHATLYWYQQILGQGPKLLIQFQNNGVVDDSQLPKDRFSAERLKGVDSTLKIQPAKLEDSAVYLCASSPSSYNSPLHFGNGTRLTVT.

The J gene is TRBJ2-7, the V gene TRBV7-2, with a possible D match to TRBD1 (5 bases). The CDR3 has 15 residues. V was shortened by 1 base and J by 0 bases, with 10 bases between the two germline ends. Germline CDR1 and CDR2: SGHTA and FQGNSA. CDR3 amino acids: CASSLGPDSSYEQYF. The CDR3 DNA reads as TGTGCCAGCAGCTTAGGGCCTGACAGCTCCTACGAGCAGTACTTC.

The V call is TRBV20-1, the J call TRBJ1-3, with TRBD1 as a possible D gene (5 bases). Germline-derived CDR1 and CDR2 are DFQATT and SNEGSKA (reference sequence). The CDR3 runs to 16 residues. V gave up 0 bases and J gave up 4 bases, with 16 bases separating them. CDR3 in DNA: TGCAGTGCTAGAGAACGAGGGACCTATTCAGGAAACACCATATATTTT. It is translated as CSARERGTYSGNTIYF.

V is TRBV12-3 or TRBV12-4 and J is TRBJ1-1; D remains ambiguous. This CDR3 comprises 13 residues. The V end lost 7 bases, the J end lost 5 bases, and 14 bases lay between the germline ends. In DNA form, the CDR3 reads TGTGCCAGCACCTCCCTCGGGAGGACTGAAGCTTTCTTT. Its translation: CASTSLGRTEAFF.

This rearrangement joins TRBV5-1 to TRBJ2-6, with a weak D call TRBD1 (5 bases). This CDR3 contains 15 residues. With 0 bases removed from V and 2 bases from J, the gap between germline ends came to 6 bases. Per the germline V gene, CDR1 is SGHRS and CDR2 is YFSETQ. CDR3 in amino acids: CASSLEGAGANVLTF. As DNA, the CDR3 is TGCGCCAGCAGCTTGGAAGGGGCTGGGGCCAACGTCCTGACTTTC. Filled out from reference TRBV5-1 and TRBJ2-6, the complete variable domain reads KAGVTQTPRYLIKTRGQQVTLSCSPISGHRSVSWYQQTPGQGLQFLFEYFSETQRNKGNFPGRFSGRQFSNSRSEMNVSTLELGDSALYLCASSLEGAGANVLTFGAGSRLTVL.

The rearrangement joins TRBV5-1 to TRBJ1-2; 8 bases line up with TRBD1. Germline V lookup: CDR1 SGHRS, CDR2 YFSETQ. V dropped 4 bases and J dropped 0; count of bases not matched to a gene: 11. The CDR3 runs 17 residues. In DNA form, the CDR3 reads TGCGCCAGCAGCATCTCCCATCTACAGGGGGCTAACTATGGCTACACCTTC. Its protein product is CASSISHLQGANYGYTF.